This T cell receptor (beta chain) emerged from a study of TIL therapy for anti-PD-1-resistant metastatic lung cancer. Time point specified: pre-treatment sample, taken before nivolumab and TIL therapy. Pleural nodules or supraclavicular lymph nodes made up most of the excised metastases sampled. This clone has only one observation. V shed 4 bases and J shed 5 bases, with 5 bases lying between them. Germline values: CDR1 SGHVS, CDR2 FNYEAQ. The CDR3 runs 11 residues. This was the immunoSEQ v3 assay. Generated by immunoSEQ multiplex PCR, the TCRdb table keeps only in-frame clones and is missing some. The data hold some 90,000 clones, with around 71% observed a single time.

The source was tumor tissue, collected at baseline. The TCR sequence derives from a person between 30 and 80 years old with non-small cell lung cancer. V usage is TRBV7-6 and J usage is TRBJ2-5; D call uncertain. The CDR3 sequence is CASSSYETQYF. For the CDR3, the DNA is TGTGCCAGCAGCTCCTATGAGACCCAGTACTTC.